This TCR beta chain originates from a study of CD8 T cells in Susac syndrome. Study-level findings and limits: The study recognized that the number of individuals in its TCR sequencing and HLA analysis was relatively small.

Relapsing-remitting disease, either stable or active, was present in the treatment-naive patients who were the multiple sclerosis controls. The RNA, about 0.45 to 1 ug, was put through reverse transcription using random hexamers. Across 54 Vbeta and 13 Jbeta, immunoSEQ multiplex PCR amplified TCR beta CDR3. TCRdb called the immunoSEQ multiplex PCR reads again in MiXCR, with one record for every CDR3 protein. The sample lists 170,000 or so distinct CDR3 sequences; about 93% were seen once. V was trimmed by 6 bases and J by 1 base, leaving 16 bases between them. The CDR3 is 17 residues long. On this clonotype: The antigen remains undetermined.

Sequenced sample: CD4+ T cells from PBMCs. The chain has TRBV12-3 or TRBV12-4 and TRBJ2-6; D unclear. This receptor was identified in a human donor with multiple sclerosis. CDR3 in amino acids: CASSPGEGASGANVLTF. CDR3 DNA sequence: TGTGCCAGCAGCCCCGGCGAAGGTGCGTCTGGGGCCAACGTCCTGACTTTC.